Listed below are T cell receptor beta chains from one sample, sequenced in a study of shared clonotypes between healthy human individuals. Here immunoSEQ multiplex PCR was the method, and the copy in TCRdb shows in-frame clones only, minus some. The sample consists of more than 2 million clones, around 95% of them appearing once. The sequenced sample consisted of naive CD4+ T cells sorted from blood. These TCRs come from a man between 18 and 35 years old in good health. CDR3s leave out the opening cysteine and the closing phenylalanine or tryptophan. Each record gives: V gene, J gene, D gene, clone size, CDR3 protein. The D gene is left open where the match is weak. The size entry is marked missing in some rows and otherwise reads once, few, many or a size class.

TRBV9	TRBJ2-3	TRBD2	.	ASSVDGRGGTDTQY
TRBV10-2	TRBJ2-5	TRBD1	.	ASRVPTGAGETQY
TRBV6-1	TRBJ2-5	TRBD2	.	ASSARLAGGQETQY
TRBV27	TRBJ1-1	TRBD1	.	ASSLTPGGARTEAF
TRBV5-1	TRBJ1-1	.	.	ASSFGHVNTEAF
TRBV5-1	TRBJ2-1	TRBD1	.	ASSLAGTGGSNEQF
TRBV28	TRBJ1-4	.	.	ASSLGGFGEKLF
TRBV5-1	TRBJ1-1	.	.	ASSQEVNTEAF
TRBV29-1	TRBJ2-3	TRBD1	once	SVTELPGQGTDTQY
TRBV25-1	TRBJ1-2	TRBD1	.	ASSEGGTGAGYGYT
TRBV7-8	TRBJ2-7	.	.	ASSLDGPSYEQY
TRBV18	TRBJ2-2	.	.	ASSPPGATGELF
TRBV30	TRBJ2-7	.	.	AWSDRQMSYEQY
TRBV7-9	TRBJ1-1	.	.	ASSLGRQALNTEAF
TRBV29-1	TRBJ1-1	.	once	SGQGGGITF
TRBV6-6	TRBJ2-5	.	.	ASSYPKTAETQY
TRBV6-1	TRBJ2-1	TRBD2	.	ASILAGPSGNEQF
TRBV9	TRBJ2-3	.	.	ASSVGISTRVDTQY
TRBV5-1	TRBJ1-5	.	.	ASNKGKRGNQPQH
TRBV6-1	TRBJ2-5	.	.	ASSEGGETQY
TRBV19	TRBJ1-1	.	.	ASSTTANTEAF
TRBV5-1	TRBJ1-2	TRBD1	.	ASSIDRGGLFT
TRBV11-2	TRBJ2-1	TRBD1	.	ASRPGQGYNEQF
TRBV9	TRBJ2-7	.	.	ASSVGMTNEQY
TRBV6-4	TRBJ1-5	.	.	ASSAQGGSNQPQH
TRBV6-5	TRBJ2-4	.	.	ASSSASEFIQY
TRBV6-5	TRBJ1-5	.	.	ASSYRASKGQPQH
TRBV28	TRBJ2-3	.	.	ASSLGGAMDTQY